This TCR beta chain was found in a study of blood T cell repertoires in COVID-19. Study-level background: PBMCs, B-cell-depleted T cells, or T cells were the source of the cDNA or gDNA that made up the material.

Per the germline V gene, CDR1 is MDHEN and CDR2 is SYDVKM. This CDR3 contains 14 residues. Losses at the gene ends were 6 bases for V and 6 bases for J; bases not matched to a gene: 10. As processed by the authors: Estimation of nucleated cell counts relied on the amplification of reference gene primers. Sequencing was performed with immunoSEQ multiplex PCR; in TCRdb, only in-frame clones are kept and a portion is missing. Clonal size and the V and J genes are those of that table, whereas D and trimming came from the DNA. The table lists 85,000 to 100,000 clones, roughly 75% of them singletons, with 8.7% in the top ten.

The sample taken for sequencing was peripheral blood. The TCR was taken from a man between 50 and 59 years old who had recovered from COVID-19. The V gene is TRBV28, the J gene TRBJ1-2; 7 bases line up with TRBD1. CDR3 DNA: TGTGCCAGCAGCTTCGACAGGGCGGTCAATGGCTACACCTTC. This translates into CASSFDRAVNGYTF.